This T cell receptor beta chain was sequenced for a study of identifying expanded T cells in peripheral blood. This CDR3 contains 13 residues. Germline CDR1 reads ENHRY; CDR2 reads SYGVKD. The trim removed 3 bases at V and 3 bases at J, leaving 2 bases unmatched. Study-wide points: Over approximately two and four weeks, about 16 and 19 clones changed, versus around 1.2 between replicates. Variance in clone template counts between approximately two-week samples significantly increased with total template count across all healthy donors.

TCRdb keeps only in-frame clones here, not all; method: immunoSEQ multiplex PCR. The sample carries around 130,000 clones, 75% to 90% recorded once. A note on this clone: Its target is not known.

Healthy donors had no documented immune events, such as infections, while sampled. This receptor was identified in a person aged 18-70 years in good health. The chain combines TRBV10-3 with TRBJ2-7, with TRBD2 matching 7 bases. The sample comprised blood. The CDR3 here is CAISEGEGYEQYF. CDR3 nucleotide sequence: TGTGCCATCAGTGAAGGGGAGGGCTACGAGCAGTACTTC.